Below are 24 T cell receptor beta chains sequenced from a single sample in a study of shared clonotypes between healthy human individuals. Sequenced by immunoSEQ multiplex PCR; TCRdb stores in-frame clones only, minus some. Found here are about 2.1 million clones, about 94% of them singletons; the top ten hold around 1.8%. CD45RO negativity and positive selection for CCR7 defined naive CD8 cells, a population that excluded terminally differentiated effector memory CD45RA+ cells. Specimen: naive CD8+ T cells from PBMCs. The receptors originated from a man aged 18 to 29 in good health. Some clones in this sample may be carry-over from other donors' samples.

This chain connects TRBV27 to TRBJ1-2; 11 bases are shared with TRBD1. Germline CDR1 and CDR2: MNHEY and SMNVEV (reference sequence). The CDR3 sequence is 15 residues long. The V segment lost 5 bases and the J segment 5 bases; nucleotides outside the gene matches: 7. The CDR3 here is CASSPGQGALYGYTF. The CDR3 nucleotides are TGTGCCAGCAGTCCCGGACAGGGGGCCTTATATGGCTACACCTTC.

The chain recombines TRBV27 with TRBJ2-1; TRBD2 aligns across 7 bases. Germline V gene sequence: CDR1 MNHEY, CDR2 SMNVEV (reference sequence). The CDR3 is made up of 15 amino acids. The trim removed 0 bases at V and 5 bases at J, leaving 4 bases unmatched. The DNA of the CDR3 is TGTGCCAGCAGTTTATCCAGCGGGACGAACAATGAGCAGTTCTTC. This gives the protein CASSLSSGTNNEQFF.

The chain uses TRBV7-9 and TRBJ2-1; TRBD2 matches at 11 bases. Germline V gene data show CDR1 as SEHNR and CDR2 as FQNEAQ (reference sequence). V trimming: 3 bases; J trimming: 5 bases; junction bases outside the gene matches: 9. CDR3 length equals 17 residues. DNA of the CDR3: TGTGCCAGCAGCTTCATTCCGGGACTAGCGGACCACAATGAGCAGTTCTTC. Its translation is CASSFIPGLADHNEQFF.

The rearrangement uses TRBV5-4 and TRBJ2-7; a weak D match, TRBD2 (5 bases). Germline assignment: CDR1 SGHNT and CDR2 YYREEE (reference sequence). CDR3 length equals 14 residues. Trimming left V 4 bases short and J 6 bases short, with 17 bases between. The CDR3 DNA reads TGTGCCAGCAGCGACCGGACTTATTTGGGCGAGCAGTACTTC. Its translation: CASSDRTYLGEQYF.

The chain links TRBV7-8 to TRBJ2-1; 14 bases are a match to TRBD2. Germline CDR1 reads SGHVS; CDR2 reads FQNEAQ. This CDR3 comprises 17 residues. The V segment lost 3 bases and the J segment 4 bases; nucleotides outside the gene matches: 5. The CDR3 sequence is CASSFGLAGGMYNEQFF. The CDR3 DNA follows: TGTGCCAGCAGCTTCGGACTAGCGGGAGGAATGTACAATGAGCAGTTCTTC.

V and J are TRBV5-4 and TRBJ1-2; D is possibly TRBD1 (5 bases). Germline V CDR1 and CDR2: SGHNT, YYREEE (reference sequence). The CDR3 length is 16 residues. Trimming left V 0 bases short and J 8 bases short, with 20 bases between. CDR3 coding DNA: TGTGCCAGCAGCTTGGGTTCTGGGGCTCTTGCGGACGGCTACACCTTC. As protein: CASSLGSGALADGYTF.

J is TRBJ1-2 and V is TRBV29-1; D is uncertain. The CDR3 is 12 residues long. Germline CDR1 reads SQVTM; CDR2 reads ANQGSEA. With 5 bases removed from V and 8 bases from J, the gap between germline ends came to 15 bases. For the CDR3, the DNA is TGCAGCGTTATGCATGCAGCGGGAGGCTACACCTTC. It codes for CSVMHAAGGYTF.

This chain links TRBV20-1 with TRBJ1-2, with D unclear. Germline V CDR1 and CDR2: DFQATT, SNEGSKA (reference sequence). The V end lost 7 bases, the J end lost 7 bases, and 10 bases lay between the germline ends. The CDR3 totals 10 residues. CDR3 in amino acids: CSGGKGGYTF. The DNA of the CDR3 is TGCAGTGGGGGTAAGGGTGGCTACACCTTC.

V gene TRBV27 combines with J gene TRBJ2-3; D is unresolved. CDR1 MNHEY and CDR2 SMNVEV come from the germline V gene (reference sequence). The CDR3 length is 13 residues. The ends were cut back, 5 bases at V and 4 bases at J, with 10 bases in the middle. The DNA for the CDR3 is TGTGCCAGCAGTAATCTCGAACCAGATACGCAGTATTTT. It codes for CASSNLEPDTQYF.

CDR3 DNA sequence: TGTGCCAGCAGCCAGAGGTCCACAGGGTCGAATGAGCAGTTCTTC. Translated: CASSQRSTGSNEQFF. The rearrangement uses TRBV9 and TRBJ2-1; D might be TRBD1 (6 bases). V gave up 4 bases and J gave up 7 bases, with 18 bases separating them. There are 15 residues in the CDR3. The germline V gene has CDR1 SGDLS and CDR2 YYNGEE.

This clone was counted only a few times. V is TRBV10-2 and J is TRBJ2-7; 12 bases fit TRBD2. This CDR3 is 15 amino acids long. V lost 5 bases, J lost 5 bases, and 7 bases stayed unmatched. Looked up from germline, CDR1 is WSHSY and CDR2 is SAAADI. The CDR3 region has the DNA TGCGCCAGCAGTCTAGCGGGAGGGCCCGGGAACGAGCAGTACTTC. Translation gives CASSLAGGPGNEQYF.

The V gene is TRBV4-1, the J gene TRBJ1-6; 8 bases agree with TRBD1. In germline, CDR1 is MGHRA, CDR2 YSYEKL. V was pared by 3 bases and J by 0 bases, with 4 bases of the junction left unmatched. The CDR3 runs to 17 residues. The CDR3 DNA reads as TGCGCCAGCAGCCAGAGGACAGGGAGCTCCTATAATTCACCCCTCCACTTT. It encodes CASSQRTGSSYNSPLHF.

This chain uses TRBV28 with TRBJ2-3; D is perhaps TRBD2 (6 bases). V lost 6 bases and J 0 bases, leaving 16 bases between the germline ends. Germline V gene lookup returns CDR1 MDHEN and CDR2 SYDVKM. CDR3 length: 16 amino acids. In DNA, the CDR3 is TGTGCCAGCAGCACCAACCCCGGGACTAGCACAGATACGCAGTATTTT. Its protein is CASSTNPGTSTDTQYF.

This chain joins TRBV5-6 and TRBJ1-1; 7 positions match TRBD1. This CDR3 is built from 14 residues. Germline V gives CDR1 SGHDT, CDR2 YYEEEE. V gave up 3 bases and J gave up 1 base; unmatched junction bases: 3. The CDR3 reads CASSYGTANTEAFF. The CDR3 DNA reads TGTGCCAGCAGCTATGGGACAGCGAACACTGAAGCTTTCTTT.

As concerns this clone: In the same sample, other DNA sequences code for this CDR3. This sequence joins TRBV6-5 and TRBJ2-7; no clear D gene. V was trimmed by 0 bases and J by 3 bases, leaving 9 bases between them. The CDR3 is 14 amino acids. CDR1 is MNHEY, CDR2 SVGAGI, per germline. For the CDR3, the DNA is TGTGCCAGCAGTTACTCAGGCAGAGACTACGAGCAGTACTTC. Translation: CASSYSGRDYEQYF.

J is TRBJ2-7 and V is TRBV6-1; no clear D gene. Germline loops: CDR1 MNHNS, CDR2 SASEGT. The CDR3 covers 13 residues. Trimming shortened V by 7 bases and J by 0 bases, and 10 bases separated the two germline ends. CDR3: CASMDGYSYEQYF. The CDR3, as DNA: TGTGCCAGCATGGACGGCTACTCCTACGAGCAGTACTTC.

The chain uses TRBV29-1 and TRBJ1-1; D is unresolved. Germline CDR1 and CDR2: SQVTM and ANQGSEA. Trimming took 0 bases from V and 5 from J, leaving 7 bases between them. CDR3 length: 12 residues. CDR3 amino acids: CSVEEYWTEAFF. CDR3 nucleotide sequence: TGCAGCGTTGAAGAATACTGGACTGAAGCTTTCTTT.

The rearrangement links TRBV19 to TRBJ2-7; the match to TRBD2 covers 7 bases. This CDR3 region has 15 residues. Per germline, CDR1 LNHDA and CDR2 SQIVND (reference sequence). The V segment lost 5 bases and the J segment 4 bases; nucleotides outside the gene matches: 11. The CDR3, as DNA: TGTGCCAGTAGTTCAGGTCTAGCGGAGAGGTACGAGCAGTACTTC. It codes for CASSSGLAERYEQYF.

As regards this clone: This specimen includes other DNA sequences encoding the same CDR3. The J gene is TRBJ2-2, the V gene TRBV27; D may be TRBD1 or TRBD2 (5 bases each). Trimming stripped 0 bases from V and 6 bases from J, with 5 bases between. This CDR3 contains 13 residues. The V gene's germline CDR1 is MNHEY and CDR2 SMNVEV (reference sequence). In nucleotides, the CDR3 is TGTGCCAGCAGTTTATCGGGGGCCGGGGAGCTGTTTTTT. Residues: CASSLSGAGELFF.

V usage is TRBV7-3 and J usage is TRBJ2-2; TRBD1 matches 9 bases. The germline gives CDR1 SGHTA, CDR2 FQGTGA. After removal of 5 bases from V and 5 bases from J, the junction contained 9 bases not matched to a gene. The CDR3 has 16 amino acids. The CDR3 coding sequence is TGTGCCAGCAGCCGATCCGGGACAGGGTCGACCGGGGAGCTGTTTTTT. Translation: CASSRSGTGSTGELFF.

The rearrangement links TRBV19 to TRBJ1-2; D uncertain. The CDR3 loop spans 14 amino acids. V lost 3 bases to trimming and J lost 4 bases, with 12 bases between them. CDR1 is LNHDA, CDR2 SQIVND, per germline (reference sequence). CDR3 coding DNA: TGTGCCAGTAGTATGGCATCTTACCTCTATGGCTACACCTTC. Translation gives CASSMASYLYGYTF.

The V call is TRBV6-1, the J call TRBJ1-2; TRBD1 matches 9 bases. The ends lost 1 base at V and 4 bases at J; junction bases unmatched: 4. This CDR3 has 15 amino acids. CDR1 is MNHNS and CDR2 is SASEGT in the germline V gene. The DNA for the CDR3 is TGTGCCAGCAGTGAAGAAACAGGGGGCTTCTATGGCTACACCTTC. Its protein product is CASSEETGGFYGYTF.

The table lists this clone with a count of one. The chain is built from TRBV5-6 and TRBJ1-5; D gene ambiguous. This CDR3 spans 17 amino acids. Germline V gives CDR1 SGHDT, CDR2 YYEEEE. The V and J ends lost 5 bases and 2 bases respectively, with 20 bases between them. The CDR3 coding sequence is TGTGCCAGCAGTCTTGGGAGAGCGTTACTAGGCAATCAGCCCCAGCATTTT. It translates to CASSLGRALLGNQPQHF.

The chain couples TRBV19 to TRBJ2-4; D unresolved. V was pared by 6 bases and J by 0 bases, with 9 bases between. The CDR3 has 14 amino acids. Germline V gene sequence: CDR1 LNHDA, CDR2 SQIVND (reference sequence). DNA for the CDR3: TGTGCCAGTAGCCAAGAACCAGCCAAAAACATTCAGTACTTC. Protein: CASSQEPAKNIQYF.